This is a list of T cell receptor beta chains from one sample in a study of T cells in Graves' hyperthyroidism and ophthalmopathy. TCRdb itself ran the multiplex PCR reads through MiXCR, one entry per CDR3 protein. The sample shows around 600,000 distinct CDR3 sequences, 45% of them seen only once. The material sequenced was peripheral blood or thyroid tissue (not recorded which). The receptors stem from an adult man with Graves' disease, either hyperthyroidism or ophthalmopathy (not recorded which). Both conserved end residues are part of each CDR3. D genes are given only for firm matches. Rows give clone size only sometimes, using once, few, many, or a class for an expanded clone.

TRBV29-1	TRBJ1-1	NA	TRBD1	CSVATGSQAFF	TGCAGCGTCGCGACAGGGAGTCAAGCTTTCTTT
TRBV19	TRBJ2-2	NA	TRBD1	CASSDTGDFAGELFF	TGTGCCAGTAGTGATACAGGGGATTTCGCCGGGGAGCTGTTTTTT
TRBV24-1	TRBJ1-2	NA	NA	CATSDLPSAVGYGYTF	TGTGCCACCAGTGATCTTCCTTCAGCCGTAGGCTATGGCTACACCTTC
TRBV7-9	TRBJ1-1	NA	NA	CASSTYTGKMNTEAFF	TGTGCCAGCAGCACCTATACAGGGAAGATGAACACTGAAGCTTTCTTT
TRBV10-3	TRBJ1-6	NA	NA	CAISEFQNNSPLHF	TGTGCCATCAGTGAGTTTCAGAATAATTCACCCCTCCACTTT
TRBV20-1	TRBJ1-1	few	NA	CSAKAGNTEAFF	TGCAGTGCTAAGGCAGGGAACACTGAAGCTTTCTTT
TRBV20-1	TRBJ1-5	once	NA	CSASGASGPQHF	TGCAGTGCTAGTGGTGCATCGGGGCCCCAGCATTTT
TRBV7-9	TRBJ2-2	NA	TRBD1	CASSPAGTEGWTGELFF	TGTGCCAGCAGCCCAGCTGGGACAGAGGGGTGGACCGGGGAGCTGTTTTTT
TRBV7-6	TRBJ2-5	NA	NA	CASSLAIVGGTYQETQYF	TGTGCCAGCAGCTTAGCCATCGTGGGGGGAACCTACCAAGAGACCCAGTACTTC
TRBV10-3	TRBJ1-1	many	NA	CAISEWFRNRDTEAFF	TGTGCCATCAGTGAGTGGTTTAGGAACAGAGACACTGAAGCTTTCTTT
TRBV5-1	TRBJ2-3	NA	NA	CASSLTSTTTDTQYF	TGCGCCAGCAGCTTGACAAGTACTACCACAGATACGCAGTATTTT
TRBV24-1	TRBJ1-5	many	NA	CATNCRVSNQPQHF	TGTGCCACCAACTGCAGGGTTAGCAATCAGCCCCAGCATTTT
TRBV29-1	TRBJ1-4	many	NA	CSVGGTSVNEKLFF	TGCAGCGTTGGAGGGACAAGTGTCAATGAAAAACTGTTTTTT
TRBV7-9	TRBJ1-2	NA	NA	CASSPYGYTF	TGTGCCAGCAGCCCCTATGGCTACACCTTC
TRBV2	TRBJ1-1	NA	NA	CASSGARDGEAFF	TGTGCCAGCAGTGGTGCGCGGGATGGTGAAGCTTTCTTT
TRBV7-1	TRBJ2-5	NA	TRBD2	CASTSGLRQETQYF	TGTGCCAGCACTAGCGGGCTCCGCCAAGAGACCCAGTACTTC
TRBV7-8	TRBJ1-3	many	TRBD1	CASSLSGTGGNTIYF	TGTGCCAGCAGCTTAAGTGGGACAGGAGGAAACACCATATATTTT
TRBV7-9	TRBJ2-7	NA	NA	CASSLRGLGEQYF	TGTGCCAGCAGCTTGCGGGGGCTAGGCGAGCAGTACTTC
TRBV25-1	TRBJ1-6	NA	NA	CASSLRGQSNSPLHF	TGTGCCAGCAGTTTACGCGGACAATCAAATTCACCCCTCCACTTT
TRBV20-1	TRBJ1-2	NA	NA	CSARDVVGYGYTF	TGCAGTGCTAGAGATGTTGTGGGGTATGGCTACACCTTC
TRBV5-1	TRBJ1-5	many	NA	CASSLLGGQPQHF	TGTGCCAGCAGCTTACTGGGTGGCCAGCCCCAGCATTTT
TRBV6-5	TRBJ1-5	few	NA	CASGGGNQPQHF	TGTGCCAGTGGAGGGGGAAATCAGCCCCAGCATTTT
TRBV7-9	TRBJ2-7	few	NA	CASSSPGIGVAEQYF	TGTGCCAGCAGCTCCCCTGGGATAGGGGTGGCCGAGCAGTACTTC
TRBV7-9	TRBJ2-7	once	TRBD2	CASSSGPGGSYGYEQYF	TGTGCCAGCAGCTCCGGCCCAGGCGGGAGCTATGGCTACGAGCAGTACTTC
TRBV6-9	TRBJ1-3	NA	NA	CASSYTVNTIYF	TGTGCCAGCAGTTATACTGTGAACACCATATATTTT
TRBV11-1	TRBJ1-6	NA	TRBD1	CASRLTTGWDSPLHF	TGTGCCAGCAGGCTAACGACAGGGTGGGATTCACCCCTCCACTTT
TRBV10-3	TRBJ2-2	NA	NA	CAISGRGRFTNTGELFF	TGTGCCATCAGTGGCAGGGGCCGATTTACGAACACCGGGGAGCTGTTTTTT
TRBV29-1	TRBJ1-5	NA	NA	CSVGQGQPQHF	TGCAGCGTTGGTCAGGGCCAGCCCCAGCATTTT
TRBV9	TRBJ2-6	many	NA	CASSVGAGANVLTF	TGTGCCAGCAGCGTAGGAGCTGGGGCCAACGTCCTGACTTTC
TRBV7-8	TRBJ1-6	few	TRBD1	CASSSYTGGYSPLHF	TGTGCCAGCAGCTCCTACACAGGGGGTTATTCACCCCTCCACTTT
TRBV12-3/TRBV12-4	TRBJ1-5	NA	TRBD1	CASRGTGIGSNQPQHF	TGTGCCAGCAGGGGGACAGGGATCGGTAGCAATCAGCCCCAGCATTTT
TRBV7-2	TRBJ2-7	many	TRBD1	CASSPRQGSYEQYF	TGTGCCAGCAGCCCCAGACAGGGGAGCTACGAGCAGTACTTC
TRBV7-3	TRBJ1-2	NA	TRBD1	CASSYSPGGINYGYTF	TGTGCCAGCAGCTACTCGCCAGGGGGCATTAACTATGGCTACACCTTC
TRBV20-1	TRBJ2-5	NA	NA	CSPITRAGNQETQYF	TGCAGTCCAATTACGCGAGCAGGGAACCAAGAGACCCAGTACTTC
TRBV7-3	TRBJ1-1	NA	NA	CASSSRNRGNTEAFF	TGTGCCAGCAGCTCTAGAAATAGAGGGAACACTGAAGCTTTCTTT
TRBV20-1	TRBJ1-5	NA	NA	CSATSQGTGNQPQHF	TGCAGTGCTACCTCCCAGGGGACGGGCAATCAGCCCCAGCATTTT
TRBV6-5	TRBJ2-7	many	NA	CASRSQSYEQYF	TGTGCCAGCAGGTCCCAGTCCTACGAGCAGTACTTC
TRBV20-1	TRBJ2-7	few	NA	CSARDLGKSSYEQYF	TGCAGTGCTAGAGATCTTGGCAAGAGCTCCTACGAGCAGTACTTC
TRBV29-1	TRBJ2-7	NA	TRBD1	CSVDGARDRGDYEQYF	TGCAGCGTTGATGGGGCCCGGGACAGGGGGGACTACGAGCAGTACTTC
TRBV20-1	TRBJ1-2	NA	NA	CSAREGGFGRAYGYTF	TGCAGTGCTAGAGAGGGGGGTTTCGGCAGGGCCTATGGCTACACCTTC
TRBV10-3	TRBJ2-6	NA	TRBD1	CAISGQGASSGANVLTF	TGTGCCATCAGCGGACAGGGGGCCAGCTCTGGGGCCAACGTCCTGACTTTC
TRBV2	TRBJ2-7	NA	TRBD1	CASSEMTGAGEQYF	TGTGCCAGCAGTGAGATGACAGGGGCAGGGGAGCAGTACTTC
TRBV15	TRBJ1-5	NA	TRBD1	CATRTGTTNQPQHF	TGTGCTACCCGGACAGGGACAACCAATCAGCCCCAGCATTTT
TRBV29-1	TRBJ1-1	NA	NA	CSVAQKNTEAFF	TGCAGCGTAGCACAGAAGAACACTGAAGCTTTCTTT
TRBV20-1	TRBJ1-4	once	NA	CSARAGTGPFNEKLFF	TGCAGTGCTAGAGCCGGAACAGGCCCTTTTAATGAAAAACTGTTTTTT
TRBV10-3	TRBJ1-1	many	TRBD1	CAITGQQNTEAFF	TGTGCCATCACGGGACAGCAGAACACTGAAGCTTTCTTT
TRBV19	TRBJ1-5	NA	TRBD1	CASLSTGEAWGNQPQHF	TGTGCCAGCCTTTCAACAGGGGAGGCGTGGGGCAATCAGCCCCAGCATTTT
TRBV5-1	TRBJ2-7	few	NA	CASSLDSNEQYF	TGCGCCAGCAGCTTGGACAGTAACGAGCAGTACTTC
TRBV12-3/TRBV12-4	TRBJ2-5	few	TRBD2	CASSQGGATSLDF	TGTGCCAGCAGCCAAGGTGGAGCGACTAGCTTAGACTTC
TRBV6-5	TRBJ1-2	few	NA	CASRQVDYGYTF	TGTGCCAGCAGACAGGTCGACTATGGCTACACCTTC
TRBV20-1	TRBJ2-7	NA	TRBD2	CSAASGRLPIEQYF	TGCAGTGCTGCTAGCGGGAGGCTCCCTATCGAGCAGTACTTC
TRBV6-5	TRBJ2-7	few	TRBD2	CASRSSGLAGEYEQYF	TGTGCCAGCAGATCCTCGGGACTAGCGGGAGAGTACGAGCAGTACTTC
TRBV16	TRBJ1-2	NA	NA	CASSQSPEPYGYTF	TGTGCCAGCAGCCAATCGCCAGAGCCCTATGGCTACACCTTC
TRBV9	TRBJ1-2	many	NA	CASSVEGSYGYTF	TGTGCCAGCAGCGTGGAAGGGTCCTATGGCTACACCTTC
TRBV29-1	TRBJ1-5	once	NA	CSLFGENQPQHF	TGCAGCTTGTTCGGGGAGAATCAGCCCCAGCATTTT